This TCR beta chain was profiled in a study of OX40 agonist ivuxolimab in advanced cancers. Study summary: The patients got ivuxolimab, which is an agonistic anti-OX40 (CD134) antibody. Eligibility admitted prior anti-PD-1, anti-PD-L1 or anti-CTLA-4 therapy; roughly 39% had some. Partial responses were recorded for three patients, including one with hepatocellular carcinoma and two with cutaneous melanoma.

The study sampled blood at baseline, cycle 4 day 1, and cycle 7 day 1. The CDR3 runs to 13 residues. Germline values: CDR1 SGHVS, CDR2 FQNEAQ. The germline V and J ends were trimmed by 3 bases and 2 bases, with 7 bases remaining between them. The method was immunoSEQ multiplex PCR; TCRdb's version includes in-frame clones alone and lacks a portion of them. This table has roughly 60,000 clones, 86% appearing once. The gene calls are TRBV7-8 and TRBJ1-1; D is undetermined. This clonotype originated in an adult with an advanced solid tumor such as melanoma, head and neck, liver or kidney cancer. The input for sequencing was CD4+ or CD8+ T cells sorted from blood, taken in a trial of the OX40 agonist ivuxolimab. CDR3 amino acids: CASSFGGNTEAFF. For the CDR3, the DNA is TGTGCCAGCAGCTTTGGAGGAAACACTGAAGCTTTCTTT.